This TCR beta chain was documented in a study of blood T cell repertoires in COVID-19. Study-level information: Sample material is recorded as cDNA or gDNA derived from T cells, B-cell-depleted T cells, or PBMCs.

This clone was recorded only once. Per the authors' pipeline: Estimation of nucleated cell counts was performed using reference gene primer amplification. The data were produced by immunoSEQ multiplex PCR, yet TCRdb's version contains in-frame clones alone and is incomplete. That table is the source of V, J and clone size, and D and trimming were worked out from the DNA. This sample has under 300,000 clones, with 75% to 90% found just once. CDR1 SGHTA and CDR2 FQGNSA come from the germline V gene. V lost 3 bases and J lost 4; bases outside the gene matches: 8. This CDR3 is built from 16 residues. Living in 24 US areas, the participants were between roughly 18 and 95 years of age. Cohort placement rested on clinical history that participants reported themselves.

The chain has TRBV7-2 and TRBJ1-2; 10 bases fit TRBD1. Sample: PBMCs or T cells enriched from blood (not recorded which). The sequence came from a middle-aged woman who had recovered from COVID-19. CDR3: CASSFVAGQGSYGYTF. CDR3 bases: TGTGCCAGCAGCTTCGTGGCGGGACAGGGGTCCTATGGCTACACCTTC.